This T cell receptor (beta chain) was obtained from a study of blood T cell repertoires in COVID-19. Study at large: COVID-19 samples from acute and convalescent phases originated in the United States, Italy and Spain.

In the original workflow: Estimation of nucleated cell counts relied on the amplification of reference gene primers. Clones were sequenced by immunoSEQ multiplex PCR, and TCRdb holds only the in-frame ones, with some missing. The V and J calls and clone size were taken over from that table, and D and trimming were inferred from the DNA. This table holds about 80,000 clones, approximately 80% found once. Trimming took off 3 bases at V and 4 bases at J, with 13 bases between the two ends. This CDR3 comprises 15 residues. Germline values: CDR1 MDHEN, CDR2 SYDVKM. This rearrangement joins TRBV28 to TRBJ1-3, with D possibly TRBD1 on 5 matching bases. Sequencing was performed on peripheral blood. The TCR was taken from a human donor in a cohort sampled during active COVID-19. In nucleotides, the CDR3 is TGTGCCAGCAGTTTGGGGGGTGCGGGAGGAAACACCATATATTTT. Translated, it gives CASSLGGAGGNTIYF.